These T cell receptor beta chains were read from a single sample in a study of T cell responses to AZD1222 COVID-19 vaccine. Measured with immunoSEQ multiplex PCR; TCRdb has only the in-frame clones, and not every one. Of about 190,000 clones in the sample, around nine tenths were seen once. The sequencing used peripheral blood, collected 28 days after the second dose of the MenACWY control vaccine. The receptors were gathered from an adult who received the MenACWY meningococcal vaccine as a control. The CDR3 runs from the conserved cysteine through the conserved F or W. The order of the fields is D gene, clone size, V gene, J gene, CDR3 DNA, CDR3 protein. The D gene is left open where the match is weak. Expanded clones get a size class; other rows say once, few or many, or leave the size out.

>.|.|TRBV7-8|TRBJ2-2
TGTGCCAGCAGCCCCACCGGGGGAGGAGCCGGGGAGCTGTTTTTT
CASSPTGGGAGELFF
>.|.|TRBV18|TRBJ2-1
TGTGCCAGCTCACTCGAGAGGGCCGGGCTAAATGAGCAGTTCTTC
CASSLERAGLNEQFF
>TRBD1|.|TRBV3-1/TRBV3-2|TRBJ1-6
TGTGCCCCCCCGGACAGGGATAATTCACCCCTCCACTTT
CAPPDRDNSPLHF
>TRBD2|.|TRBV4-3|TRBJ2-3
TGCGCCAGCAGCCAAGATATTGGGCGGGAGAGCACAGATACGCAGTATTTT
CASSQDIGRESTDTQYF
>.|.|TRBV28|TRBJ1-2
TGTGCCAGCAGTTTACCAGACCGGACATTTACCTATGGCTACACCTTC
CASSLPDRTFTYGYTF
>TRBD1|.|TRBV10-3|TRBJ2-3
TGTGCCATCAGTGGGGACAGGGGGCCAACAGATACGCAGTATTTT
CAISGDRGPTDTQYF
>.|.|TRBV28|TRBJ1-2
TGTGCCAGCATGGGGACGAGGCAGGGCTACACCTTC
CASMGTRQGYTF
>.|.|TRBV7-2|TRBJ2-3
TGTGCCAGCAGCTTAACCGGGGATCGCACAGATACGCAGTATTTT
CASSLTGDRTDTQYF
>.|once|TRBV2|TRBJ1-4
TGTGCCAGCAGTGAAATGGCGGGTGGGAGTCAAAAACTGTTTTTT
CASSEMAGGSQKLFF
>TRBD1|once|TRBV12-5|TRBJ1-4
TGTGCTAGTGGTTTGCGGGACAGCGAAAAACTGTTTTTT
CASGLRDSEKLFF
>TRBD1|.|TRBV24-1|TRBJ2-7
TGTGCCACCAGTGATTCTGGACAGGGCGGCTACGAGCAGTACTTC
CATSDSGQGGYEQYF
>.|.|TRBV14|TRBJ1-2
TGTGCCAGCAGCCGCACAAATAACTATGGCTACACCTTC
CASSRTNNYGYTF
>TRBD2|once|TRBV9|TRBJ2-3
TGTGCCAGCAGCATAGGCGGGAGGGCAACAGATACGCAGTATTTT
CASSIGGRATDTQYF
>.|.|TRBV10-3|TRBJ2-5
TGTGCCATCAGTGAGGCGGAAGGGGGAGAGACCCAGTACTTC
CAISEAEGGETQYF